The rows below give T cell receptor beta chains drawn from one sample of a study of post-analysis software for immune sequencing data. TCRdb itself ran the PCR reads through MiXCR, one entry per CDR3 protein. The sample gives approximately 730,000 distinct CDR3 sequences, about 43% of which show up once; approximately 5% is in the top ten. Sequencing was done on a sample of blood. Receptor source: a girl aged 5 to 17 with multiple sclerosis. The CDR3 runs from the conserved cysteine through the conserved F or W. The D gene is left open where the match is weak. Some rows have no size entry. The others give once, few or many, or a class for an expanded clone.

abundance,v_gene,j_gene,d_gene,CDR3nt,CDR3aa
NA,TRBV7-7,TRBJ2-5,TRBD1,TGTGCTAGCAGCATACAGGGGAGAGAGACCCAGTACTTC,CASSIQGRETQYF
few,TRBV6-6,TRBJ2-7,TRBD2,TGTGCCAGCAGTTACAGCTCGACTAGCGGGAGCTCCTACGAGCAGTACTTC,CASSYSSTSGSSYEQYF
few,TRBV27,TRBJ2-7,TRBD1,TGTGCCAGCAGTTTAGACAGGGATACCTACGAGCAGTACTTC,CASSLDRDTYEQYF
NA,TRBV28,TRBJ1-1,NA,TGTGCCAGCGGGAAGAGGCACACTGAAGCTTTCTTT,CASGKRHTEAFF
few,TRBV28,TRBJ2-3,NA,TGTGCCACCACCCCGGCCCAAGGGAGGGATACGCAGTATTTT,CATTPAQGRDTQYF
NA,TRBV11-1,TRBJ2-5,NA,TGTGCCAGCAGCTACGCCCCCGGGGTTCAAGAGACCCAGTACTTC,CASSYAPGVQETQYF
NA,TRBV2,TRBJ2-5,TRBD2,TGTGCCGACCAGCGGGATATCCCGGGGACCCAGTACTTC,CADQRDIPGTQYF
NA,TRBV5-1,TRBJ2-1,TRBD1,TGCGCCAGCATCCTCGGGACAGGGTCCTACAATGAGCAGTTCTTC,CASILGTGSYNEQFF
few,TRBV20-1,TRBJ1-2,NA,TGCAGTGCTAGACAGGGAGAAGGCTATGGCTACACCTTC,CSARQGEGYGYTF
NA,TRBV4-1,TRBJ2-3,NA,TGCGCCAGCAGCCCCGAACCCCGAACAGATACGCAGTATTTT,CASSPEPRTDTQYF
NA,TRBV20-1,TRBJ2-1,TRBD2,TGCAGTGCTAGCCCCCTCCTAGCGGCCTCCTACAATGAGCAGTTCTTC,CSASPLLAASYNEQFF
few,TRBV29-1,TRBJ2-4,NA,TGCAGCGTTGTGACCCTAGCCAAAAACATTCAGTACTTC,CSVVTLAKNIQYF
NA,TRBV9,TRBJ2-3,NA,TGTGCCAGCAGCGTAACCCAGCGCCCTAGCGGCACAGATACGCAGTATTTT,CASSVTQRPSGTDTQYF
NA,TRBV28,TRBJ2-7,NA,TGTGCCAGCTTGGGGACTCCATCCGAGCAGTACTTC,CASLGTPSEQYF
NA,TRBV7-9,TRBJ2-1,TRBD2,TGTGCCAGCAGCTTAATTTCGGGAGGGACCTACAATGAGCAGTTCTTC,CASSLISGGTYNEQFF
NA,TRBV20-1,TRBJ1-5,NA,TGCAGTGCTTACCTTGGGGGAGGATCCTATCAGCCCCAGCATTTT,CSAYLGGGSYQPQHF
many,TRBV7-2,TRBJ2-7,NA,TGTGCCAGCAGCTTAGATCCAGGGTCCTACGAGCAGTACTTC,CASSLDPGSYEQYF
NA,TRBV6-4,TRBJ2-1,NA,TGTGCCAGCAGTGCCCAAGAGCACAATGAGCAGTTCTTC,CASSAQEHNEQFF
NA,TRBV4-2,TRBJ1-2,NA,TGTGCCAGCGGCCAAGATCTTGCAGACTATGGCTACACCTTC,CASGQDLADYGYTF
NA,TRBV6-1,TRBJ1-5,TRBD1,TGTGCCAGCCCCCCGGACAGGGAAGGGCATAGCAATCAGCCCCAGCATTTT,CASPPDREGHSNQPQHF
NA,TRBV29-1,TRBJ2-1,TRBD1,TGCAGCGTGAGGACAGGCGACCACAATGAGCAGTTCTTC,CSVRTGDHNEQFF
NA,TRBV29-1,TRBJ2-7,NA,TGCAGCGTTCGCGAGGGGACGACCTACGAGCAGTACTTC,CSVREGTTYEQYF
few,TRBV12-3/TRBV12-4,TRBJ2-6,NA,TGTGCCAGCAGTCCCGAAAACCCTGGGGCCAACGTCCTGACTTTC,CASSPENPGANVLTF
NA,TRBV24-1,TRBJ2-1,NA,TGTGCCACCAGTGAAACGGACGTGCCCCCCTACAATGAGCAGTTCTTC,CATSETDVPPYNEQFF
NA,TRBV30,TRBJ1-6,NA,TGTGCCTGGAACGCGGACAGTCCGTCACCCCTCCACTTT,CAWNADSPSPLHF
few,TRBV10-3,TRBJ2-5,TRBD1,TGTGCCATCAGGGCTGGACAGGGTAGTGATCAAGAGACCCAGTACTTC,CAIRAGQGSDQETQYF
NA,TRBV20-1,TRBJ2-5,TRBD2,TGCAGTGCTAGTCTTCCCGCCCTTCTAGCGGGAGTAGAGACCCAGTACTTC,CSASLPALLAGVETQYF
NA,TRBV5-1,TRBJ2-3,TRBD2,TGCGCCAGCAGCTCAGGACTAGCGGGAGAGGGTACGCAGTATTTT,CASSSGLAGEGTQYF
NA,TRBV7-2,TRBJ2-1,TRBD2,TGTGCCAGCAGCCCCTGGGCTAGCGGGAGGAGATATTACAATGAGCAGTTCTTC,CASSPWASGRRYYNEQFF
NA,TRBV4-1,TRBJ2-5,TRBD1,TGCGCCAGCAGCCAAGATTTGGCAGGGGGCCGGGAGACCCAGTACTTC,CASSQDLAGGRETQYF
NA,TRBV4-1,TRBJ1-1,NA,TGCGCCAGCAGCCAACCCGGGGGTCTAGCTTTCTTT,CASSQPGGLAFF
NA,TRBV5-5,TRBJ2-1,TRBD1,TGTGCCAGCAGCCCCCCCGGGACAGGGGTGCGCAATGAGCAGTTCTTC,CASSPPGTGVRNEQFF
NA,TRBV20-1,TRBJ2-5,NA,TGCAGTGCAGCGACGGGGACCCAGTACTTC,CSAATGTQYF
NA,TRBV20-1,TRBJ2-1,TRBD2,TGCAGTGCTAGCCGCCTTGCGGGAGCGAGCTCCTACAATGAGCAGTTCTTC,CSASRLAGASSYNEQFF
NA,TRBV20-1,TRBJ2-5,NA,TGCAGTGCCACCGTCATCAAGGTAATAGCGACTGCAGCCTCAAACCAAGAGACCCAGTACTTC,CSATVIKVIATAASNQETQYF
NA,TRBV7-9,TRBJ2-1,NA,TGTGCCAGCAGCTTTATCCCTACAGGGGGGACTAGTCCGTTCTTC,CASSFIPTGGTSPFF
NA,TRBV7-2,TRBJ2-3,TRBD1,TGTGCCAGCAGCCCGGGACAGAACGTTCCATGGGATACGCAGTATTTT,CASSPGQNVPWDTQYF
NA,TRBV28,TRBJ2-7,NA,TGTGCCAGCAGCATAATATGGGGGGAGAGACCCTACGAGCAGTACTTC,CASSIIWGERPYEQYF
NA,TRBV6-1,TRBJ2-5,NA,TGTGCCAGTCGAGGGGGTCGGCAAGAGACCCAGTACTTC,CASRGGRQETQYF
NA,TRBV7-9,TRBJ2-3,NA,TGTGCCAGCAGCCCCCCACCAGGACTAAGCACAGATACGCAGTATTTT,CASSPPPGLSTDTQYF
NA,TRBV5-1,TRBJ2-7,NA,TGCGCCAGCAGCCCCGAAACCGGGAAAGCCTACGAGCAGTACTTC,CASSPETGKAYEQYF
NA,TRBV20-1,TRBJ2-1,TRBD2,TGCAGTGTTAGGGGGCTAGCGGGAGTTCCGCAGTTCTTC,CSVRGLAGVPQFF
NA,TRBV6-5,TRBJ2-3,TRBD2,TGTGCCAGCAGCCCCTCTAGCGGGAGCACAGATACGCAGTATTTT,CASSPSSGSTDTQYF
NA,TRBV12-3/TRBV12-4,TRBJ2-3,TRBD2,TGTGCCAGCAGTTTAGTGACTAGCGTGAGAGCAGATACGGAGTATTTT,CASSLVTSVRADTEYF
few,TRBV7-3,TRBJ2-1,NA,TGTGCCAGCAGCTTAGCCGGGACTGTCTCCTACAATGAGCAGTTCTTC,CASSLAGTVSYNEQFF
NA,TRBV6-1,TRBJ2-3,TRBD2,TGTGCCAGCAGTGAGACTAGCGGATACACAGATACGCAGTATTTT,CASSETSGYTDTQYF
few,TRBV6-5,TRBJ2-5,TRBD2,TGTGCCAGCAGTTCCCCCGAACTAGCGGGAGGGGAGACCCAGTACTTC,CASSSPELAGGETQYF
NA,TRBV20-1,TRBJ2-1,NA,TGCAGTGCTAAGGGAGAGTCCTACAATGAGCAGTTCTTC,CSAKGESYNEQFF
NA,TRBV15,TRBJ1-2,NA,TGTGCCACCAGCAGGTCTACAAAGGGACCTTATGGCTACACCTTC,CATSRSTKGPYGYTF
few,TRBV6-1,TRBJ2-3,NA,TGTGCCAGCAGTGATGGAACGGGGGATACGCAGTATTTT,CASSDGTGDTQYF
NA,TRBV6-5,TRBJ2-5,TRBD1,TGTGCCAGCAGTTGGACAGGGGGATTTGAGACCCAGTACTTC,CASSWTGGFETQYF
NA,TRBV7-6,TRBJ2-1,NA,TGTGCCAGCAGCCCTGACTCCCTCCGTACTAATGAGCAGTTCTTC,CASSPDSLRTNEQFF
NA,TRBV6-6,TRBJ1-6,TRBD1,TGTGCCAGCATTGTAGGGGGCCAGTCACCCCTCCACTTT,CASIVGGQSPLHF
few,TRBV29-1,TRBJ1-1,NA,TGCAGCGCCAACAGGCTTGTGGGGACTGAAGCTTTCTTT,CSANRLVGTEAFF
NA,TRBV28,TRBJ2-1,NA,TGTGCCAGCAGTAGACAGTCAGCCTACAATGAGCAGTTCTTC,CASSRQSAYNEQFF
NA,TRBV20-1,TRBJ1-4,TRBD1,TGCAGTGCGGCAGACAGGGGGCCTGAAAAACTGTTTTTT,CSAADRGPEKLFF
NA,TRBV20-1,TRBJ1-4,NA,TGCAGTGCCGAAACGAGGGCCGCTAATGAAAAACTGTTTTTT,CSAETRAANEKLFF
few,TRBV20-1,TRBJ2-1,NA,TGCAGTGCTAGAGATTGGGCTAGCCCCAATGAGCAGTTCTTC,CSARDWASPNEQFF
NA,TRBV6-5,TRBJ2-7,NA,TGTGCCAGCAATCGGGGAGCCGAGCAGTACTTC,CASNRGAEQYF
NA,TRBV5-1,TRBJ1-1,NA,TGCGCCAGCAGGGATGCAGGATTGCCCACTGAAGCTTTCTTT,CASRDAGLPTEAFF